This TCR beta chain was profiled in a study of response to subunit inactivated influenza vaccine. Regarding the study as a whole: Authors suggested seasonal influenza vaccinations each recruit few new T cells.

TCRdb fed the RT-PCR reads into MiXCR, producing one record per CDR3 protein. The sample contains hundreds of thousands of distinct CDR3 sequences, around 14% of which appear only once. In germline, CDR1 is DFQATT, CDR2 SNEGSKA (reference sequence). This CDR3 comprises 16 residues. The ends were cut back, 0 bases at V and 3 bases at J, with 16 bases in the middle. Note on this clonotype: Antigen: not known.

This sample comprised PBMCs from blood, obtained 11 to 12 days after vaccination. The source is a man between 45 and 60 years old who received an inactivated influenza vaccine. This rearrangement joins TRBV20-1 to TRBJ2-3; D gene unclear. CDR3 loop: CSARDGLRVRTDTQYF. The CDR3 region has the DNA TGCAGTGCTAGAGATGGTTTAAGGGTGAGGACAGATACGCAGTATTTT.